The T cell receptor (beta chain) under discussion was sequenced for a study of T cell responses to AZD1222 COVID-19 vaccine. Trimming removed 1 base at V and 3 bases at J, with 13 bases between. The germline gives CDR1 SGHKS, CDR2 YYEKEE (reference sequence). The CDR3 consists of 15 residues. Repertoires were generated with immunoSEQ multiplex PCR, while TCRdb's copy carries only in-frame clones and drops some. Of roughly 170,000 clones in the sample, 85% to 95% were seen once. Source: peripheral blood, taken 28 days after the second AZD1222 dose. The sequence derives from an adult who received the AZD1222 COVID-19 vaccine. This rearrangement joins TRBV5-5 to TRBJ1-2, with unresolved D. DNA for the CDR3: TGTGCCAGCAGCTTGTTCGTGGTCTCTGACTATGGCTACACCTTC. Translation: CASSLFVVSDYGYTF.